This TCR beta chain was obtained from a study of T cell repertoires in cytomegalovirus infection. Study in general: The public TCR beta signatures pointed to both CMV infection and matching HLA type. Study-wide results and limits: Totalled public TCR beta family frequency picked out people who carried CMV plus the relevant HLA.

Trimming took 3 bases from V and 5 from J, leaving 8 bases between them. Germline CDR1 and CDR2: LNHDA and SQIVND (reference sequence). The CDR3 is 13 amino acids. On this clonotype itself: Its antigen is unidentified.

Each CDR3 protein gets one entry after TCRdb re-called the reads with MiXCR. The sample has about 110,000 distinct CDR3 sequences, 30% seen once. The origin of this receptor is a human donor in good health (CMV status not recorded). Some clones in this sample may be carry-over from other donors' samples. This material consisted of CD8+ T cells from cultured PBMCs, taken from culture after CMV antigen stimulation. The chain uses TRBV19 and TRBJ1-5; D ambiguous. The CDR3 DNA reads TGTGCCAGTAGTATTTGGGATTATCAGCCCCAGCATTTT. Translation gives CASSIWDYQPQHF.